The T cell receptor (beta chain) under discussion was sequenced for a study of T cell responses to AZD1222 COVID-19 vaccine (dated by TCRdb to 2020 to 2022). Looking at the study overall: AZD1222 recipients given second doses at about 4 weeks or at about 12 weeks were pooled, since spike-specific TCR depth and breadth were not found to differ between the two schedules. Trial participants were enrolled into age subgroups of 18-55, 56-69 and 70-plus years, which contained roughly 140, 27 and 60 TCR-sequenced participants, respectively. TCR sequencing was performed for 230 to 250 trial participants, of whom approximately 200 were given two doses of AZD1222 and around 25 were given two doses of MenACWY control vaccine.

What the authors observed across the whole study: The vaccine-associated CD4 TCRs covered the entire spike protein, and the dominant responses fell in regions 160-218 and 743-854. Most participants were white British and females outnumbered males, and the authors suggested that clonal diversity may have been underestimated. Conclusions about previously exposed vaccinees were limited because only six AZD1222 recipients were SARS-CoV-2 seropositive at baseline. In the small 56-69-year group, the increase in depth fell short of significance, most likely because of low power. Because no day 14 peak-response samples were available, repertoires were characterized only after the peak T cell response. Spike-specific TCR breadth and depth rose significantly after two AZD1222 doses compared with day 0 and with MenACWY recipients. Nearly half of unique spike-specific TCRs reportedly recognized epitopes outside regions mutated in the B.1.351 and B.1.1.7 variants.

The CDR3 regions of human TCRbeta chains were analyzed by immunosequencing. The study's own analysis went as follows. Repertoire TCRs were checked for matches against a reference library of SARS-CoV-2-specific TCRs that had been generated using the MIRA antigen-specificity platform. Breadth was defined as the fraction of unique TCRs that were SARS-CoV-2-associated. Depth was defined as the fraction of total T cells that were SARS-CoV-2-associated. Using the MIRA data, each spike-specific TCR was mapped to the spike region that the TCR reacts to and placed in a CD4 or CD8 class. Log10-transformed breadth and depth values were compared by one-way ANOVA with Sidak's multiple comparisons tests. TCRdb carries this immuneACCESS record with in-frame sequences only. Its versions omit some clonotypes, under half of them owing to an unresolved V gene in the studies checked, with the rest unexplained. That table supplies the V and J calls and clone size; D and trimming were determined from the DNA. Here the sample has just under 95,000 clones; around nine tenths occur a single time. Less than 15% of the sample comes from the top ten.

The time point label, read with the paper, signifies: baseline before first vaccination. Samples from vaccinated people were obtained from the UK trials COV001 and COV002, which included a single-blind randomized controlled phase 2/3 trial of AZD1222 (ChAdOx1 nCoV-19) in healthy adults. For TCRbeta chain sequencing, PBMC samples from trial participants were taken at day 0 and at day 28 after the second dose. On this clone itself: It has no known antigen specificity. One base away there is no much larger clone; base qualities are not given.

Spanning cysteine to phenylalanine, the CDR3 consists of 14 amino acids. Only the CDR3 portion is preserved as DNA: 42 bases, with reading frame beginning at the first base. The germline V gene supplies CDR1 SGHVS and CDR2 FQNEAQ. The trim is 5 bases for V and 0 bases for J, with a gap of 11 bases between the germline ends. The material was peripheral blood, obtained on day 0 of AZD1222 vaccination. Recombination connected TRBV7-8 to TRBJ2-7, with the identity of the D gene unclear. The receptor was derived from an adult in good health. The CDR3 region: CASSPGRISYEQYF. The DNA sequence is TGTGCCAGCAGCCCAGGACGGATCTCCTACGAGCAGTACTTC.